One and the same sample provided the 21 T cell receptor beta chains below, sequenced in a study of monozygotic twins with inflammatory bowel disease. TCRdb reprocessed the 5' RACE reads and reports one entry per CDR3 protein, with no DNA. The sample includes approximately 400,000 distinct CDR3 sequences. Material: blood. These receptors were taken from a human donor with ulcerative colitis or Crohn's disease, or a healthy co-twin of an affected twin (not recorded which).

V usage is TRBV5-5 and J usage is TRBJ1-2. Looked up from germline, CDR1 is SGHKS and CDR2 is YYEKEE (reference sequence). This CDR3 spans 14 amino acids. The CDR3 region is CASSPASGNYGYTF. The complete variable domain, with remaining parts taken from reference TRBV5-5 and TRBJ1-2, reads DAGVTQSPTHLIKTRGQQVTLRCSPISGHKSVSWYQQVLGQGPQFIFQYYEKEERGRGNFPDRFSARQFPNYSSELNVNALLLGDSALYLCASSPASGNYGYTFGSGTRLTVV.

V usage is TRBV20-1 and J usage is TRBJ2-1; TCRdb calls TRBD2, which cannot be checked without DNA. The CDR3 has 16 amino acids. Germline values: CDR1 DFQATT, CDR2 SNEGSKA (reference sequence). The CDR3 reads CSASIGTSGGYNEQFF.

The gene calls are TRBV7-2 and TRBJ1-2. The CDR3 has 14 amino acids. Germline CDR1 reads SGHTA; CDR2 reads FQGNSA. The CDR3 region is CASSFERVNYGYTF.

The chain recombines TRBV7-6 with TRBJ2-3; without DNA, the TCRdb call of TRBD1 cannot be checked. This CDR3 is 16 amino acids long. CDR1 is SGHVS, CDR2 FNYEAQ, per germline. The CDR3 here is CTSSLGSRTVTDTQYF. The full variable domain, completed using reference TRBV7-6 and TRBJ2-3, is GAGVSQSPRYKVTKRGQDVALRCDPISGHVSLYWYRQALGQGPEFLTYFNYEAQQDKSGLPNDRFSAERPEGSISTLTIQRTEQRDSAMYRCTSSLGSRTVTDTQYFGPGTRLTVL.

CDR3 sequence: CATRVAGTGGTGELFF. The chain carries TRBV3-1 and TRBJ2-2; TCRdb's assignment of TRBD1 cannot be checked, as there is no DNA. This CDR3 spans 16 amino acids. CDR1 and CDR2 from the germline V gene are LGHDT and YNNKEL (reference sequence).

The chain employs TRBV7-2 and TRBJ1-4. There are 16 residues in the CDR3. CDR1 and CDR2 (germline): SGHTA, FQGNSA. CDR3 residues: CASSFWTGPANEKLFF. The full variable domain, rest sourced from reference TRBV7-2 and TRBJ1-4, is GAGVSQSPSNKVTEKGKDVELRCDPISGHTALYWYRQSLGQGLEFLIYFQGNSAPDKSGLPSDRFSAERTGGSVSTLTIQRTQQEDSAVYLCASSFWTGPANEKLFFGSGTQLSVL.

The chain employs TRBV10-3 and TRBJ2-7; the D call of TRBD2 rests on TCRdb alone, since no DNA is present to check it. This CDR3 comprises 14 residues. The germline gives CDR1 ENHRY, CDR2 SYGVKD. CDR3 amino acids: CAISEYSGNYEQYF.

The V call is TRBV5-1, the J call TRBJ2-4; the TCRdb call, TRBD1, lacks DNA for checking. CDR3 size: 14 residues. Germline loops: CDR1 SGHRS, CDR2 YFSETQ. The CDR3 sequence: CASSPGQAGDIQYF.

This chain joins TRBV20-1 and TRBJ2-3; no DNA is available, so the TRBD1 call from TCRdb remains unchecked. Germline V gene data show CDR1 as DFQATT and CDR2 as SNEGSKA (reference sequence). The CDR3 spans 14 residues. The CDR3 region is CSARGGLNTDTQYF.

The CDR3 protein is CASSLTSGYYNEQFF. V and J are TRBV12-3 or TRBV12-4 and TRBJ2-1; TCRdb indicates TRBD2, and absent DNA this call remains unverified. This CDR3 is built from 15 residues.

The V call is TRBV7-8, the J call TRBJ2-7; TCRdb calls TRBD1, which cannot be checked without DNA. The CDR3 runs 14 residues. Looked up from germline, CDR1 is SGHVS and CDR2 is FQNEAQ. The CDR3 here is CASSPQGQGYEQYF.

The chain links TRBV27 to TRBJ2-2; with no DNA, the TCRdb D assignment of TRBD1 cannot be verified. Germline V gene sequence: CDR1 MNHEY, CDR2 SMNVEV (reference sequence). The CDR3 is made up of 14 amino acids. CDR3: CASSLWGPAGELFF.

The chain recombines TRBV15 with TRBJ2-6. CDR1 is LNHNV, CDR2 YYDKDF, per germline (reference sequence). This CDR3 is 14 amino acids long. The CDR3 sequence is CATSRESGANVLTF.

The chain joins TRBV11-2 to TRBJ2-1; the TRBD1 assignment by TCRdb is unverifiable without DNA. The CDR3 loop spans 15 amino acids. Germline V gene data show CDR1 as SGHAT and CDR2 as FQNNGV. The CDR3 reads CASSLVRQGAYEQFF.

V usage is TRBV20-1 and J usage is TRBJ1-1. The CDR3 length is 14 residues. Germline V gene lookup returns CDR1 DFQATT and CDR2 SNEGSKA (reference sequence). CDR3 sequence: CSASLWALSTEAFF.

The CDR3 sequence: CATSRDVAANYGYTF. V is TRBV15 and J is TRBJ1-2. The CDR3 runs 15 residues. The V gene's germline CDR1 is LNHNV and CDR2 YYDKDF (reference sequence).

The CDR3 here is CASTFLGSSYNEQFF. This chain links TRBV27 with TRBJ2-1. The CDR3 consists of 15 residues. CDR1 is MNHEY, CDR2 SMNVEV, per germline (reference sequence).

The V gene is TRBV20-1, the J gene TRBJ2-1; checking the TCRdb D call of TRBD1 is not possible without DNA. Germline CDR1 reads DFQATT; CDR2 reads SNEGSKA (reference sequence). CDR3 length: 14 amino acids. CDR3 amino acids: CSALFRAGRDEQFF.

The chain recombines TRBV6-5 with TRBJ2-1; TCRdb gives TRBD1 as the D gene, but with no DNA this cannot be confirmed. The CDR3 consists of 15 residues. Germline V gives CDR1 MNHEY, CDR2 SVGAGI. CDR3 amino acids: CASSYYGGLYNEQFF.

This chain joins TRBV20-1 and TRBJ2-5; TCRdb selects TRBD2, and the lack of DNA leaves this call unchecked. CDR3 length: 14 residues. Germline V gene sequence: CDR1 DFQATT, CDR2 SNEGSKA (reference sequence). The CDR3 region is CSASPGLAPETQYF.

This chain links TRBV28 with TRBJ2-7; TCRdb's D call, TRBD1, is unchecked because there is no DNA. Germline loops: CDR1 MDHEN, CDR2 SYDVKM. This CDR3 contains 17 residues. CDR3 sequence: CASSFEPGATYPYEQYF.